Following are 15 T cell receptor beta chains from one sample sequenced in a study of identical twins. TCRdb recomputed calls from the 5' RACE reads with MiXCR, one row per CDR3 protein. This sample has some 600,000 distinct CDR3 sequences, with roughly 7.1% found just once. Separately, the same data were catalogued under a study of yellow fever vaccine responses in identical twins.

Source material: PBMCs. The receptors were gathered from a woman aged 18-35 years in good health.

This clonotype was recorded many times. The chain recombines TRBV12-3 or TRBV12-4 with TRBJ1-4; 10 positions match TRBD1. There are 15 residues in the CDR3. Trimming removed 6 bases from V and 0 bases from J; junction bases left unmatched: 1. The chain's CDR3 is CASRGTGATNEKLFF. The CDR3 DNA sequence: TGTGCCAGCAGGGGGACAGGGGCAACTAATGAAAAACTGTTTTTT.

J is TRBJ1-2 and V is TRBV20-1, with 7 nucleotides matching TRBD1. This CDR3 contains 16 residues. Unmatched junction bases numbered 12, after V lost 1 base and J lost 4 bases. Per germline, CDR1 DFQATT and CDR2 SNEGSKA (reference sequence). CDR3 sequence (DNA): TGCAGTGCTAGAGCAGATCCGGACAGGAGCCCCTATGGCTACACCTTC. This gives the protein CSARADPDRSPYGYTF.

This clonotype was picked up a small number of times. The chain has TRBV5-5 and TRBJ2-5; no clear D. This CDR3 comprises 15 residues. Germline lookup yields CDR1 SGHKS and CDR2 YYEKEE (reference sequence). V was cut by 4 bases and J by 0 bases, with 13 bases left in between. The CDR3 region has the DNA TGTGCCAGCAGCACCATGCCTGGGGACCAAGAGACCCAGTACTTC. Translation gives CASSTMPGDQETQYF.

This clonotype was seen only a few times. This chain's CDR3 is CASSYATGNGYTF. Here the CDR3 DNA reads TGTGCCAGCAGTTACGCGACAGGGAATGGCTACACCTTC. J is TRBJ1-2 and V is TRBV6-5; 7 bases map to TRBD1. Trimming cost V 2 bases and J 6 bases; bases outside gene matches: 3. The germline V gene has CDR1 MNHEY and CDR2 SVGAGI. The CDR3 spans 13 residues.

The genes are TRBV2 and TRBJ2-3, with a tentative D call TRBD2 (6 bases). Germline CDR1 reads SNHLY; CDR2 reads FYNNEI. The CDR3 consists of 15 residues. V was clipped by 8 bases and J by 6 bases, with 21 bases between them. The CDR3 DNA is TGTGCCAGCTGCACGGAGGGCCAGTTTGGGGATACGCAGTATTTT. This sequence encodes CASCTEGQFGDTQYF.

The V call is TRBV5-6, the J call TRBJ2-2; 12 nucleotides align to TRBD1. J was trimmed by 6 bases and V by 1 base; bases with no gene match: 4. Germline CDR1 is SGHDT and CDR2 is YYEEEE. CDR3 size: 16 residues. The chain's CDR3 is CASSLLGTGGPGELFF. As DNA, the CDR3 is TGTGCCAGCAGCTTGCTCGGGACAGGGGGCCCCGGGGAGCTGTTTTTT.

This clonotype has a handful of counts. The J gene is TRBJ1-5, the V gene TRBV5-6; D unresolved. Trimming shortened V by 2 bases and J by 9 bases, and 15 bases separated the two germline ends. The CDR3 sequence is 14 residues long. Per the germline V gene, CDR1 is SGHDT and CDR2 is YYEEEE. The CDR3 spells CASSFGPQNGPQHF. In DNA, the CDR3 is TGTGCCAGCAGCTTTGGACCGCAAAATGGGCCCCAGCATTTT.

This sequence joins TRBV12-3 or TRBV12-4 and TRBJ2-5; 8 bases agree with TRBD1. J lost 5 bases, V lost 5 bases, and 19 bases had no gene match. The CDR3 is made up of 18 amino acids. CDR3 DNA sequence: TGTGCCAGCAGTCACTACCCCTCGACAGGGGTTGTCAGGGAGACCCAGTACTTC. It yields the protein CASSHYPSTGVVRETQYF.

There are many counts of this clonotype. V gene TRBV5-1 combines with J gene TRBJ2-3; 8 bases fit TRBD2. This CDR3 contains 16 residues. The V gene end was trimmed by 0 bases and the J gene end by 4 bases; junction bases not matched to a gene: 7. CDR1 SGHRS and CDR2 YFSETQ come from the germline V gene. The CDR3 DNA reads TGCGCCAGCAGCTTGGCTTCCGGGACTAGGTCAGATACGCAGTATTTT. Amino acids: CASSLASGTRSDTQYF.

This chain joins TRBV6-4 and TRBJ2-1; 10 bases align to TRBD2. The germline V gene has CDR1 MRHNA and CDR2 SNTAGT. The CDR3 runs to 16 residues. Trimming took 2 bases from V and 5 from J; bases not matched to a gene: 6. The CDR3 loop is CASSDPSAGGHNEQFF. The CDR3 DNA follows: TGTGCCAGCAGTGACCCCTCAGCGGGGGGGCACAATGAGCAGTTCTTC.

This chain joins TRBV9 and TRBJ2-3; D unresolved. The CDR3 is made up of 16 amino acids. The V end lost 0 bases, the J end lost 0 bases, and 11 bases lay between the germline ends. From germline, CDR1 is SGDLS and CDR2 YYNGEE. CDR3 region: CASSVGSGPSTDTQYF. CDR3 nucleotide sequence: TGTGCCAGCAGCGTAGGATCAGGCCCTAGCACAGATACGCAGTATTTT.

The V and J genes are TRBV12-3 or TRBV12-4 and TRBJ1-5; perhaps TRBD1 as D (5 bases). V was shortened by 4 bases and J by 1 base, with 14 bases between the two germline ends. This CDR3 is 16 amino acids long. The CDR3 coding sequence is TGTGCCAGCAGTTATGGGCAGGGTATGAGCAATCAGCCCCAGCATTTT. It codes for CASSYGQGMSNQPQHF.

The V call is TRBV27, the J call TRBJ2-2; 9 nucleotides match TRBD2. The CDR3 spans 16 residues. Germline V gives CDR1 MNHEY, CDR2 SMNVEV (reference sequence). V shed 5 bases and J 5 bases; nucleotides not matched to a gene: 9. Here the CDR3 reads CASSPYSGRGTGELFF. The CDR3 DNA follows: TGTGCCAGCAGTCCCTATAGCGGGAGAGGGACCGGGGAGCTGTTTTTT.

The genes are TRBV6-1 and TRBJ2-6; no clear D gene. Trimming took off 7 bases at V and 0 bases at J, with 13 bases between the two ends. The CDR3 is 16 amino acids. CDR1 and CDR2 from the germline V gene are MNHNS and SASEGT. The CDR3 spells CASTPNTGSGANVLTF. CDR3 sequence (DNA): TGTGCCAGCACCCCTAACACGGGCTCTGGGGCCAACGTCCTGACTTTC.

At least ten counts were recorded for this clonotype. The chain combines TRBV14 with TRBJ1-6, with 8 bases aligning to TRBD1. This CDR3 has 17 amino acids. J gave up 7 bases and V 0 bases, and 8 bases lay outside the gene matches. Germline CDR1 reads SGHDN; CDR2 reads FVKESK. CDR3 DNA: TGTGCCAGCAGCCAAGACCGAAGGACAGGGCCCAATTCACCCCTCCACTTT. Its protein product is CASSQDRRTGPNSPLHF.